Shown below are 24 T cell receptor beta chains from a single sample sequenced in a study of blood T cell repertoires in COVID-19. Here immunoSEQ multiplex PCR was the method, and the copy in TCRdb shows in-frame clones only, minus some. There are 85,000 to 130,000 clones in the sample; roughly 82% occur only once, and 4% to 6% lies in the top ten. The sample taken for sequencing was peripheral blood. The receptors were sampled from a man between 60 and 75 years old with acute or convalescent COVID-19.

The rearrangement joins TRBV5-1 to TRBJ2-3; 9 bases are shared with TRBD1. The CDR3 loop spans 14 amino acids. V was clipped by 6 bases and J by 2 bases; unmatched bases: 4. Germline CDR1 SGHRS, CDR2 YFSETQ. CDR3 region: CASTGTGTTDTQYF. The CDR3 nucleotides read TGCGCCAGCACGGGGACAGGGACCACAGATACGCAGTATTTT.

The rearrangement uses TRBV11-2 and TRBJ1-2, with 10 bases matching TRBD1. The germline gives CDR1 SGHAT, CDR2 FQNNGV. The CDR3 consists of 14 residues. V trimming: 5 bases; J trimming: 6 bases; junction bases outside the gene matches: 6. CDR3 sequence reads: CASSRSGTGDGYTF. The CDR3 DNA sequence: TGTGCCAGCAGCCGATCCGGGACAGGGGATGGCTACACCTTC.

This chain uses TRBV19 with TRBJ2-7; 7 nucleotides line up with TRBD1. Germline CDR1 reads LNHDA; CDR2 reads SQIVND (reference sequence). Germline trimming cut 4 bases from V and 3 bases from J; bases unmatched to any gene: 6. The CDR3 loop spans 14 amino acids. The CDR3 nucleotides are TGTGCCAGTAGTAATTATGGACAGGACTACGAGCAGTACTTC. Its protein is CASSNYGQDYEQYF.

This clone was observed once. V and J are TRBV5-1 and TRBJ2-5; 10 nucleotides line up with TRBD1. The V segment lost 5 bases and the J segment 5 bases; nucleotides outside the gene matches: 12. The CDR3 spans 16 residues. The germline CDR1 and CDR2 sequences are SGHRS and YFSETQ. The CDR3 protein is CASRAGTGVSQETQYF. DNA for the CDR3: TGCGCCAGCAGAGCCGGGACAGGGGTCAGCCAGGAGACCCAGTACTTC.

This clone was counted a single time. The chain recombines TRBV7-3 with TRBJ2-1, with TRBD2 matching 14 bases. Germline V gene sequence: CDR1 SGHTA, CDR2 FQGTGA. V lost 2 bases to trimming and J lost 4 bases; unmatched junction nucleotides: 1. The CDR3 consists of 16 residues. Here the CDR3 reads CASSLGLAGGYNEQFF. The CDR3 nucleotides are TGTGCCAGCAGCTTAGGACTAGCGGGGGGTTACAATGAGCAGTTCTTC.

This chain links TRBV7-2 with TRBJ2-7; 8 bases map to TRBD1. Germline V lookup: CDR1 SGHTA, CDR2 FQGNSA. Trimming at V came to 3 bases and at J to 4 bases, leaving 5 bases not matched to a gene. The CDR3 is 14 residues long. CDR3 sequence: CASSFRDRRYEQYF. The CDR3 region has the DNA TGTGCCAGCAGCTTCCGGGACAGGAGGTACGAGCAGTACTTC.

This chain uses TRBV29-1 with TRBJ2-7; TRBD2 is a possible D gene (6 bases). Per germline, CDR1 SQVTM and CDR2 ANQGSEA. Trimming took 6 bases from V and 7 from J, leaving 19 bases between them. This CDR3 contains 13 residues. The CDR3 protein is CSVDSGAGLEQYF. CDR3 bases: TGCAGCGTGGATAGCGGAGCGGGTCTGGAGCAGTACTTC.

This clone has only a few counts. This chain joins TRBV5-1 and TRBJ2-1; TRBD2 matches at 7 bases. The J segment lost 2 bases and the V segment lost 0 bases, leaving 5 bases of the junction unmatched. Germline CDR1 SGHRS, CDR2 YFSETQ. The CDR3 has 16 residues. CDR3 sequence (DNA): TGCGCCAGCAGCTTGGCCGAGGCGGGGGCCTACAATGAGCAGTTCTTC. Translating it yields CASSLAEAGAYNEQFF.

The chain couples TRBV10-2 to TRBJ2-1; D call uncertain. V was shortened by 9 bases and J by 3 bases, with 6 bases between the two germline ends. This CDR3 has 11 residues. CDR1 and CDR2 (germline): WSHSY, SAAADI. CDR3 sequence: CASRFYNEQFF. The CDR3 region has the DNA TGCGCCAGTAGATTCTACAATGAGCAGTTCTTC.

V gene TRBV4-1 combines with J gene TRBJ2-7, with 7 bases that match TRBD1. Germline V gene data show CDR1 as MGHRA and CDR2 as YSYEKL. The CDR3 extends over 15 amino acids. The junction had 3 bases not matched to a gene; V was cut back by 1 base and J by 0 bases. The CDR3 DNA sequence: TGCGCCAGCAGCCAAGCGGGACAGACCTCCTACGAGCAGTACTTC. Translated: CASSQAGQTSYEQYF.

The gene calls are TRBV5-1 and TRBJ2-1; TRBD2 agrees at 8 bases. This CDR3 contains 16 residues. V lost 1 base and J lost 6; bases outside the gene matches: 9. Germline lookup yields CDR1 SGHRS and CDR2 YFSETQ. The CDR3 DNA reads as TGCGCCAGCAGCTTGCAGGGACTAGAGGGTCCCAATGAGCAGTTCTTC. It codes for CASSLQGLEGPNEQFF.

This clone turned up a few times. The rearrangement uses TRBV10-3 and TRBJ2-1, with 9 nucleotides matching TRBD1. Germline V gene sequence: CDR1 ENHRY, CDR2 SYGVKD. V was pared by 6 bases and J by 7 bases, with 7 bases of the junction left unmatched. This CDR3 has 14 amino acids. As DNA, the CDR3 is TGTGCCATCAGGCATGGACAGGGGCCAAATGAGCAGTTCTTC. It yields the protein CAIRHGQGPNEQFF.

The CDR3 spells CASSRTVASGDTDTQYF. The CDR3, as DNA: TGTGCCAGCAGCCGAACTGTTGCTAGCGGAGACACAGATACGCAGTATTTT. This rearrangement joins TRBV4-2 to TRBJ2-3, with 7 nucleotides matching TRBD2. Germline values: CDR1 LGHNA, CDR2 YNFKEQ. The CDR3 covers 17 residues. V lost 4 bases, J lost 2 bases, and 12 bases stayed unmatched.

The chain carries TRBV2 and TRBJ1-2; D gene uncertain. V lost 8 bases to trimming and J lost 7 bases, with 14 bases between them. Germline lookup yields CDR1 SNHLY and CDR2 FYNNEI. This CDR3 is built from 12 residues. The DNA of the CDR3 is TGTGCCAGCCAGGCGGGAGGGTTTGGCTACACCTTC. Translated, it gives CASQAGGFGYTF.

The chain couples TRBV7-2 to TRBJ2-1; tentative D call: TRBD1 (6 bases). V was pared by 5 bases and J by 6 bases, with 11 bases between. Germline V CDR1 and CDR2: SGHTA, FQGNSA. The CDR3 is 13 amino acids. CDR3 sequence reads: CASSRGHGNEQFF. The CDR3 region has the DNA TGTGCCAGCAGCCGGGGACATGGCAATGAGCAGTTCTTC.

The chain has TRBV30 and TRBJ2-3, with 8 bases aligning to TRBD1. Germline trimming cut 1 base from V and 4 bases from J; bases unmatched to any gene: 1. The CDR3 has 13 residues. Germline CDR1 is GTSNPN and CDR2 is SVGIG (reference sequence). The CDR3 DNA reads TGTGCCTGGAGTGCACAGGGGGCAGATACGCAGTATTTT. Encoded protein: CAWSAQGADTQYF.

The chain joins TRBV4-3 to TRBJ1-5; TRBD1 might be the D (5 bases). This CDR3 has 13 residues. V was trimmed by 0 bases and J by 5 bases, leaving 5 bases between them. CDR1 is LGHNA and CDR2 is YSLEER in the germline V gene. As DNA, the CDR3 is TGCGCCAGCAGCCAAGACAGGGATCAGCCCCAGCATTTT. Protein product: CASSQDRDQPQHF.

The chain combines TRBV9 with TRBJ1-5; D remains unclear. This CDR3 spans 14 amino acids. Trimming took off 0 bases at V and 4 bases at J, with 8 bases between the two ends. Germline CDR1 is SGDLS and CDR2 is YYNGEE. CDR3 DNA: TGTGCCAGCAGCGTAGGTTTTATTAATCAGCCCCAGCATTTT. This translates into CASSVGFINQPQHF. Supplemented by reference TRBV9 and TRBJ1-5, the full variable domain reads DSGVTQTPKHLITATGQRVTLRCSPRSGDLSVYWYQQSLDQGLQFLIQYYNGEERAKGNILERFSAQQFPDLHSELNLSSLELGDSALYFCASSVGFINQPQHFGDGTRLSIL.

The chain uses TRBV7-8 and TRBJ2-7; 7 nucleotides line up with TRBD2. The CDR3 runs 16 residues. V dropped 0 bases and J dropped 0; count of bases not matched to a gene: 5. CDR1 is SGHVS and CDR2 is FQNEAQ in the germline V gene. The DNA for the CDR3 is TGTGCCAGCAGCTTAGCAGCGGGGCGCATCTCCTACGAGCAGTACTTC. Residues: CASSLAAGRISYEQYF.

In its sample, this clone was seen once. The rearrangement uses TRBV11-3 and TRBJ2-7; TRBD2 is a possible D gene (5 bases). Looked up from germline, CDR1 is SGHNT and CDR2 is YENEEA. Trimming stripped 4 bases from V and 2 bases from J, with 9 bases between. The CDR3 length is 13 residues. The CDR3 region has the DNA TGTGCCAGCAGCTACCTCGGGGCCTACGAGCAGTACTTC. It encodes CASSYLGAYEQYF.

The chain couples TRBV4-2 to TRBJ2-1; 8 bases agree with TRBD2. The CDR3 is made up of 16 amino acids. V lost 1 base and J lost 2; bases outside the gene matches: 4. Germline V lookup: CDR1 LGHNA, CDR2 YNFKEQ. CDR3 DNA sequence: TGTGCCAGCAGCCAAGTAACTAGCGGCACCTACAATGAGCAGTTCTTC. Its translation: CASSQVTSGTYNEQFF.

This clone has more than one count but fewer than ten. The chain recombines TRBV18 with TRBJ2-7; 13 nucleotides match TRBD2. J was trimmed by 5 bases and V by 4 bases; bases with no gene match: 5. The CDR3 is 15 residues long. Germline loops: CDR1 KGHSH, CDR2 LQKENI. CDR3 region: CASSQTSGRANEQYF. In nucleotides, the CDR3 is TGTGCCAGCTCACAAACTAGCGGGAGGGCCAACGAGCAGTACTTC.

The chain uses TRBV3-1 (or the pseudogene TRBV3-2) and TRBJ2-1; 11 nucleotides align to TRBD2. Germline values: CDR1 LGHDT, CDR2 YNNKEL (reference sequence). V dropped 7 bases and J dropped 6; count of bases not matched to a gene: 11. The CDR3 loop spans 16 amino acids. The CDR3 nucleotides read TGTGCCAGCACCACAAGGGAACTAGCGGGAGTCAATGAGCAGTTCTTC. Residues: CASTTRELAGVNEQFF.

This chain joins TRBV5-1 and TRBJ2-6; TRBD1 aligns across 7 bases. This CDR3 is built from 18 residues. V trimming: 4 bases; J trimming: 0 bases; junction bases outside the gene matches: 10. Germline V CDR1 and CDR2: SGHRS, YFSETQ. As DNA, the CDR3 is TGCGCCAGCAGCGAACAGGGGCTTGATAACTCTGGGGCCAACGTCCTGACTTTC. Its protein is CASSEQGLDNSGANVLTF.